In this sample, the clone carrying this T cell receptor (beta chain) turned up many times. Its target is unknown. The source of the sample is a study of regulatory T cells in long-lasting Graves disease. Study conclusions and caveats: TCR diversity was lower in persistent than newly diagnosed Graves' disease. A limited number of samples was an acknowledged limitation. Persistent disease samples used TRBV28, TRBJ1-2 and TRBJ2-5 preferentially.

Assembly of TCR beta libraries relied on iRepertoire HTBI primers together with Arm-PCR of CDR3 regions. Via MiXCR, TCRdb re-called the multiplex PCR reads, giving one row per CDR3 protein. This sample has around 250,000 distinct CDR3 sequences; 20% to 25% occur once, and the top ten carry more than 11%. The time point is: newly diagnosed GD, antithyroid drugs for less than 3 months. Generation of the TCR library employed RNA extracted from PBMCs. Each of the patients was recruited from an endocrinology department situated in Xi'an, China. Germline V gene data show CDR1 as SGHVS and CDR2 as FNYEAQ. The CDR3 runs to 13 residues. V was cut by 1 base and J by 13 bases, with 14 bases left in between.

Specimen: peripheral blood mononuclear cells (PBMCs), collected at new diagnosis, from a patient treated with antithyroid drugs. This chain links TRBV7-6 with TRBJ2-1; D is unresolved. This clonotype was sampled from a female donor with Graves disease. The CDR3, as DNA: TGTGCCAGCAGCTTAGACAGAGTGGGGAAACAGTTCTTC. Encoded protein: CASSLDRVGKQFF.